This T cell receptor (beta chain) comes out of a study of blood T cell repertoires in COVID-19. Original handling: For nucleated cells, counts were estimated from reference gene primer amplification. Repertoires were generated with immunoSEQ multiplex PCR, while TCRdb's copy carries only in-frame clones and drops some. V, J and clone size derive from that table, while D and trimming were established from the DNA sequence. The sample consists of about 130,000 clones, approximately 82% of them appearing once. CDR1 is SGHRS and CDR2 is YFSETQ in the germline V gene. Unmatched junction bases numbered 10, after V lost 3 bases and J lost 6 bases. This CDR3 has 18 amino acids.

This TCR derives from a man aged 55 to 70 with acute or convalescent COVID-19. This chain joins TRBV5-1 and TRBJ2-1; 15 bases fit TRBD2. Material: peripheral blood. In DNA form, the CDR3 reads TGCGCCAGCAGCTCGCTTCCGGGACTAGCGGGAGGCCTCAATGAGCAGTTCTTC. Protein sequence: CASSSLPGLAGGLNEQFF.